These 26 T cell receptor beta chains were all obtained from the same sample, sequenced in a study of cytomegalovirus exposure and HLA in healthy donors. The PCR made use of 60 Vbeta and 13 Jbeta primers. The assay was immunoSEQ multiplex PCR, and TCRdb's table has in-frame clones only and misses some. Here the sample spans about 130,000 clones, approximately 74% being singletons. Sequencing was performed on PBMCs. Source of these receptors: a man between 18 and 29 years old in good health and CMV-seropositive.

This sequence joins TRBV28 and TRBJ2-3; 9 nucleotides align to TRBD2. This CDR3 has 16 residues. CDR1 is MDHEN, CDR2 SYDVKM, per germline. Trimming at V came to 7 bases and at J to 2 bases, leaving 10 bases not matched to a gene. CDR3 nucleotides: TGTGCCAGCACCACCGGAGTAGCGGGGGCCACAGATACGCAGTATTTT. Translating it yields CASTTGVAGATDTQYF.

This chain links TRBV6-5 with TRBJ1-2; TRBD1 matches at 7 bases. Per germline, CDR1 MNHEY and CDR2 SVGAGI. V dropped 2 bases and J dropped 6; count of bases not matched to a gene: 9. The length of the CDR3 is 15 residues. CDR3 in amino acids: CASSYGTAPLDGYTF. The CDR3 bases are TGTGCCAGCAGTTACGGGACAGCCCCCCTAGATGGCTACACCTTC.

The chain has TRBV9 and TRBJ2-3; D uncertain. This CDR3 spans 14 amino acids. V shed 0 bases and J shed 3 bases, with 8 bases lying between them. Germline loops: CDR1 SGDLS, CDR2 YYNGEE. This CDR3 reads CASSVARYTDTQYF. In nucleotides, the CDR3 is TGTGCCAGCAGCGTAGCTCGGTATACAGATACGCAGTATTTT.

The V and J genes are TRBV16 and TRBJ1-1; TRBD1 matches at 8 bases. Unmatched junction bases numbered 9, after V lost 4 bases and J lost 5 bases. The CDR3 covers 15 residues. The germline V gene has CDR1 KGHSY and CDR2 FQNENV. The chain's CDR3 is CASSRFGQGGTEAFF. DNA of the CDR3: TGTGCCAGCAGCCGATTCGGACAGGGAGGGACTGAAGCTTTCTTT.

The chain carries TRBV30 and TRBJ2-6; tentatively, D is TRBD2 (6 bases). CDR1 and CDR2 (germline): GTSNPN, SVGIG (reference sequence). V was pared by 0 bases and J by 0 bases, with 15 bases between. The CDR3 covers 18 residues. CDR3 DNA: TGTGCCTGGAGTGTTCGTGGAGGGCTTGGCTCTGGGGCCAACGTCCTGACTTTC. Encoded protein: CAWSVRGGLGSGANVLTF. Based on the CDR3 plus reference TRBV30 and TRBJ2-6, the full variable domain is SQTIHQWPATLVQPVGSPLSLECTVEGTSNPNLYWYRQAAGRGLQLLFYSVGIGQISSEVPQNLSASRPQDRQFILSSKKLLLSDSGFYLCAWSVRGGLGSGANVLTFGAGSRLTVL.

This clone was seen just once. V and J are TRBV6-6 and TRBJ1-5; D may be TRBD1 (6 bases). The germline gives CDR1 MNHNY, CDR2 SVGAGI (reference sequence). Trimming cost V 6 bases and J 4 bases, with 13 bases left between them. This CDR3 spans 14 amino acids. CDR3 in DNA: TGTGCCAGCAGACTCACAGGGTTGAATCAGCCCCAGCATTTT. Protein product: CASRLTGLNQPQHF.

This chain links TRBV4-1 with TRBJ2-6, with D possibly TRBD1 on 6 matching bases. V lost 4 bases and J 4 bases, leaving 11 bases between the germline ends. The germline CDR1 and CDR2 sequences are MGHRA and YSYEKL. This CDR3 region has 15 residues. CDR3 protein: CASSRTGSGANVLTF. The CDR3 bases are TGCGCCAGCAGCCGCACAGGGTCCGGGGCCAACGTCCTGACTTTC.

The DNA for the CDR3 is TGTGCCAGCAGCCTCCTGAGCACAGATACGCAGTATTTT. Translation gives CASSLLSTDTQYF. This rearrangement joins TRBV9 to TRBJ2-3; the D is unclear. The germline V gene encodes CDR1 SGDLS and CDR2 YYNGEE. Trimming pared 4 bases from V and 0 bases from J, leaving 6 bases between. CDR3 length: 13 residues.

The chain employs TRBV5-4 and TRBJ2-7; maybe TRBD1 (5 bases). Deletions cut 5 bases from V and 1 base from J, with 10 bases between. Germline V gene sequence: CDR1 SGHNT, CDR2 YYREEE (reference sequence). This CDR3 region has 13 residues. CDR3 in DNA: TGTGCCAGCAGGTGGGGCGATTCCTACGAGCAGTACTTC. It encodes CASRWGDSYEQYF.

The chain couples TRBV5-6 to TRBJ2-3; maybe TRBD2 (6 bases). Trimming pared 5 bases from V and 1 base from J, leaving 14 bases between. This CDR3 has 15 amino acids. In germline, CDR1 is SGHDT, CDR2 YYEEEE. CDR3 in DNA: TGTGCCAGCAGGGGACTCCAACCCCGCACAGATACGCAGTATTTT. This sequence encodes CASRGLQPRTDTQYF.

This clone was counted a few times. The gene calls are TRBV5-1 and TRBJ1-1; TRBD1 aligns across 7 bases. The CDR3 totals 15 residues. Germline CDR1 and CDR2: SGHRS and YFSETQ. After removal of 4 bases from V and 2 bases from J, the junction contained 8 bases not matched to a gene. The CDR3 is CASSMRGRSNTEAFF. The CDR3 coding sequence is TGCGCCAGCAGCATGAGGGGGCGTTCAAACACTGAAGCTTTCTTT.

This clone was seen a handful of times. The chain links TRBV6-1 to TRBJ2-5, with TRBD2 as a possible D gene (5 bases). V dropped 3 bases and J dropped 5 bases, with 10 bases sitting between them. Germline V gives CDR1 MNHNS, CDR2 SASEGT. This CDR3 has 13 residues. In DNA form, the CDR3 reads TGTGCCAGCAGTGATGAGGGTATTGAGACCCAGTACTTC. It specifies CASSDEGIETQYF.

J is TRBJ1-6 and V is TRBV2; 8 bases map to TRBD1. V lost 6 bases, J lost 10 bases, and 11 bases stayed unmatched. The germline CDR1 and CDR2 sequences are SNHLY and FYNNEI. The CDR3 extends over 15 amino acids. This CDR3 is CASSFSGQGSSPLHF. DNA for the CDR3: TGTGCCAGCAGCTTCTCAGGACAGGGAAGCTCACCCCTCCACTTT.

The gene calls are TRBV6-5 and TRBJ2-3, with D perhaps matching TRBD1 (5 bases). This CDR3 comprises 14 residues. V was pared by 6 bases and J by 6 bases, with 16 bases between. The germline V gene encodes CDR1 MNHEY and CDR2 SVGAGI. CDR3 nucleotide sequence: TGTGCCAGCAGACCACTAACAGGAGAGGATACGCAGTATTTT. It translates to CASRPLTGEDTQYF.

The rearrangement joins TRBV5-4 to TRBJ2-5; 8 positions agree with TRBD1. This CDR3 spans 14 amino acids. Germline CDR1 and CDR2: SGHNT and YYREEE (reference sequence). The V segment lost 4 bases and the J segment 2 bases; nucleotides outside the gene matches: 4. Written as DNA, the CDR3 is TGTGCCAGCAGCCACTGGGACAGGCAAGAGACCCAGTACTTC. This translates into CASSHWDRQETQYF. Full variable domain (missing parts from reference TRBV5-4 and TRBJ2-5): ETGVTQSPTHLIKTRGQQVTLRCSSQSGHNTVSWYQQALGQGPQFIFQYYREEENGRGNFPPRFSGLQFPNYSSELNVNALELDDSALYLCASSHWDRQETQYFGPGTRLLVL.

The CDR3 here is CASSPNTGSYEQYF. As DNA, the CDR3 is TGTGCCAGCTCACCTAACACAGGGTCCTACGAGCAGTACTTC. The chain joins TRBV18 to TRBJ2-7, with D perhaps TRBD1 (6 bases). With 3 bases removed from V and 1 base from J, the gap between germline ends came to 10 bases. Germline V gene lookup returns CDR1 KGHSH and CDR2 LQKENI. The CDR3 runs to 14 residues.

The chain uses TRBV27 and TRBJ2-1, with 7 nucleotides matching TRBD2. The germline CDR1 and CDR2 sequences are MNHEY and SMNVEV (reference sequence). The V and J ends lost 7 bases and 3 bases, in that order; junction bases with no gene match: 6. This CDR3 region has 14 residues. The CDR3 DNA follows: TGTGCCAGCACCCAAGGCGGGAGCTACAATGAGCAGTTCTTC. Its protein is CASTQGGSYNEQFF.

This clone was recorded only once. The rearrangement links TRBV7-2 to TRBJ2-7; maybe TRBD2 (7 bases). V was pared by 3 bases and J by 7 bases, with 13 bases between. The CDR3 spans 13 residues. CDR1 and CDR2 from the germline V gene are SGHTA and FQGNSA. In nucleotides, the CDR3 is TGTGCCAGCAGCTTGGACGGGGGGCGTGAGCAGTACTTC. Residues: CASSLDGGREQYF.

The V gene is TRBV19, the J gene TRBJ1-2, with D perhaps TRBD1 (6 bases). Germline values: CDR1 LNHDA, CDR2 SQIVND (reference sequence). Trimming removed 4 bases from V and 7 bases from J, with 10 bases in between. The CDR3 sequence is 12 residues long. CDR3 in amino acids: CASSTYRVGYTF. The CDR3 DNA sequence: TGTGCCAGTAGTACCTACAGGGTTGGCTACACCTTC.

This clone came up a few times. The chain uses TRBV6-1 and TRBJ1-6, with TRBD1 matching 9 bases. The germline gives CDR1 MNHNS, CDR2 SASEGT. This CDR3 is built from 14 residues. After removal of 4 bases from V and 8 bases from J, the junction contained 3 bases not matched to a gene. CDR3 sequence reads: CASSGGQGYSPLHF. The CDR3 DNA reads as TGTGCCAGCAGTGGGGGACAGGGCTATTCACCCCTCCACTTT.

The rearrangement joins TRBV28 to TRBJ1-2; TRBD1 is a possible D gene (6 bases). CDR3 length: 14 residues. With 4 bases removed from V and 4 bases from J, the gap between germline ends came to 13 bases. CDR1 is MDHEN, CDR2 SYDVKM, per germline. The chain's CDR3 is CASSWGQGTYGYTF. The CDR3 DNA reads as TGTGCCAGCAGTTGGGGGCAGGGCACCTATGGCTACACCTTC.

The rearrangement uses TRBV28 and TRBJ2-1; no firm D call. The V and J ends lost 5 bases and 10 bases respectively, with 9 bases between them. In germline, CDR1 is MDHEN, CDR2 SYDVKM. The CDR3 has 11 amino acids. The CDR3 region has the DNA TGTGCCAGCAGTGATCGGTTGGAGCAGTTCTTC. Its translation is CASSDRLEQFF. The whole variable domain, filled in from reference TRBV28 and TRBJ2-1, reads DVKVTQSSRYLVKRTGEKVFLECVQDMDHENMFWYRQDPGLGLRLIYFSYDVKMKEKGDIPEGYSVSREKKERFSLILESASTNQTSMYLCASSDRLEQFFGPGTRLTVL.

This chain connects TRBV4-3 to TRBJ1-6; tentatively, D is TRBD1 (5 bases). CDR3 length equals 17 residues. The germline V gene has CDR1 LGHNA and CDR2 YSLEER. V dropped 0 bases and J dropped 10 bases, with 19 bases sitting between them. The CDR3 DNA is TGCGCCAGCAGCCAAGATCCCCCCCCCAGGGTCGGGTCACCCCTCCACTTT. Its translation is CASSQDPPPRVGSPLHF.

The J gene is TRBJ2-7, the V gene TRBV6-6, with a tentative D call TRBD2 (5 bases). Germline V CDR1 and CDR2: MNHNY, SVGAGI (reference sequence). V lost 6 bases to trimming and J lost 2 bases, with 11 bases between them. This CDR3 has 13 amino acids. The CDR3 loop is CASRPGFAYEQYF. DNA for the CDR3: TGTGCCAGCAGGCCGGGATTCGCCTACGAGCAGTACTTC.

This clone has a handful of counts. The V call is TRBV19, the J call TRBJ1-4; maybe TRBD1 (5 bases). The V end lost 10 bases, the J end lost 0 bases, and 15 bases lay between the germline ends. The germline CDR1 and CDR2 sequences are LNHDA and SQIVND (reference sequence). CDR3 size: 15 residues. CDR3 loop: CATGGAPSTNEKLFF. Here the CDR3 DNA reads TGTGCCACCGGAGGGGCCCCATCAACTAATGAAAAACTGTTTTTT.

The genes are TRBV4-2 and TRBJ1-4; no clear D. Deletions cut 6 bases from V and 3 bases from J, with 11 bases between. The V gene's germline CDR1 is LGHNA and CDR2 YNFKEQ. The CDR3 length is 14 residues. The CDR3 is CASSRASPNEKLFF. In DNA form, the CDR3 reads TGTGCCAGCAGTCGCGCGTCCCCTAATGAAAAACTGTTTTTT.